This T cell receptor beta chain was recovered during a study of human T cells and chemical hapten exposure. About the research overall: Patients having alopecia areata, totalis or universalis were mostly female. TCR yields differed between samples (mainly from small differences in pooled library volume). Whole-study results and caveats: The study found that DPC sensitization did not change TCRs above 1 in 1000 frequency.

The CDR3 sequence is 12 residues long. Germline V gene data show CDR1 as LNHDA and CDR2 as SQIVND (reference sequence). Trimming left V 4 bases short and J 5 bases short, with 9 bases between. The time point denotes: pre-sensitization, week 0. The treatment denotes: therapeutic diphenylcyclopropenone sensitization with weekly scalp DPC. Concerning this clonotype: Its antigen is undetermined.

Each CDR3 protein gets one entry after TCRdb re-called the RACE reads with MiXCR. This sample has around 120,000 distinct CDR3 sequences, with about 13% found just once. The sequenced sample was whole blood, obtained in connection with sensitization to the hapten diphenylcyclopropenone (DPC). The source of this sequence is a woman aged 18 to 35 with alopecia areata. Some clones in this sample may be carry-over from other donors' samples. The chain combines TRBV19 with TRBJ2-7; tentatively, D is TRBD1 (5 bases). The CDR3 nucleotides read TGTGCCAGTAGTAGCAGGGTTGACGAGCAGTACTTC. Its protein is CASSSRVDEQYF.